The clone carrying this T cell receptor beta chain showed up just once. Its antigen is not known. The validation cohort, a group of 100 to 150 subjects, included the donors and was separate from the roughly 600-subject first cohort. Data came from immunoSEQ multiplex PCR; TCRdb stores just in-frame clones and leaves some out. This sample has approximately 99,000 clones, with around 85% found just once. These data belong to a study of cytomegalovirus exposure and HLA in healthy donors. Germline values: CDR1 MNHEY, CDR2 SMNVEV (reference sequence). This CDR3 is built from 17 residues. The V gene end was trimmed by 3 bases and the J gene end by 4 bases; junction bases not matched to a gene: 11. Study observations and caveats: Most TCR sequences were seen very rarely across donors, but some public TCRs occurred in many. Among the CMV-associated chains, a few were confirmed in vitro as specific for CMV antigens. It was reported that the classifier diagnosed cytomegalovirus status with high specificity and sensitivity in both the original and validation cohorts.

The receptor was isolated from a woman between 18 and 30 years old in good health and CMV-seronegative. The sequencing sample was made of PBMCs. The rearrangement links TRBV27 to TRBJ2-3, with TRBD2 matching 9 bases. CDR3 in amino acids: CASSFWGTSNVSDTQYF. The CDR3, as DNA: TGTGCCAGCAGTTTTTGGGGGACTAGCAACGTCTCAGATACGCAGTATTTT.